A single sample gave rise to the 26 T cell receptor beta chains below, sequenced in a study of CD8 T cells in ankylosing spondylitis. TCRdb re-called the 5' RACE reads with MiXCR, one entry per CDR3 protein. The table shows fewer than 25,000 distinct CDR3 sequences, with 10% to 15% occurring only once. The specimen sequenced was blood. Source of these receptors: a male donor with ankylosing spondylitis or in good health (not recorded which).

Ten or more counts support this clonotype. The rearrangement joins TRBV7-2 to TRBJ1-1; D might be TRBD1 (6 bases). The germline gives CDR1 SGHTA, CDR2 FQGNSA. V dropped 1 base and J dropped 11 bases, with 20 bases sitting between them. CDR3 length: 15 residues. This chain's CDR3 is CASSLEGGTSSRAFF. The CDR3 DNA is TGTGCCAGCAGCTTAGAGGGGGGTACCTCCTCAAGGGCTTTCTTT.

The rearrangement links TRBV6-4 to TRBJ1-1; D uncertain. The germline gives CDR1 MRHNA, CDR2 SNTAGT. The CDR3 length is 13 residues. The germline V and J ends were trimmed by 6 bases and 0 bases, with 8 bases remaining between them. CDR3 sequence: CASSREMNTEAFF. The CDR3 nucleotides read TGTGCCAGCAGCCGAGAAATGAACACTGAAGCTTTCTTT.

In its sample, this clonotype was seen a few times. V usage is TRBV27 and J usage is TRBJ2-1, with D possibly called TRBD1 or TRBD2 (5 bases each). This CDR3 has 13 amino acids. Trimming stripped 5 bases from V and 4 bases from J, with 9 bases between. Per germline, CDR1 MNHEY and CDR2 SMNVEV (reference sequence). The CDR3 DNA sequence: TGTGCCAGCAGTCCGGGGACGTACAATGAGCAGTTCTTC. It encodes CASSPGTYNEQFF.

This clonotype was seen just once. For the CDR3, the DNA is TGTGCCAGCAGCGGGGAGCCGAATCAGCCCCAGCATTTT. Protein product: CASSGEPNQPQHF. V gene TRBV5-4 combines with J gene TRBJ1-5; no clear D. This CDR3 is built from 13 residues. Germline CDR1 and CDR2: SGHNT and YYREEE (reference sequence). The V gene lost 4 bases and the J gene lost 4 bases, with 9 bases spanning the gap.

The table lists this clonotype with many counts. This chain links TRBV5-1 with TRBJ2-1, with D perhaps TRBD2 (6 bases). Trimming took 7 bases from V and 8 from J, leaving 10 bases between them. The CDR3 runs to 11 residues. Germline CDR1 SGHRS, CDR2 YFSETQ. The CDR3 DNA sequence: TGCGCCAGCCGGGAGATCGATGAGCAGTTCTTC. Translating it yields CASREIDEQFF.

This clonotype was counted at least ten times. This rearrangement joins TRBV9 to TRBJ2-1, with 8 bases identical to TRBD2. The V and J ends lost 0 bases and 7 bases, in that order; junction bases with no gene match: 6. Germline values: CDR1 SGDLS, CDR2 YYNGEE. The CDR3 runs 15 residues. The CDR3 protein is CASSVEAGVWNEQFF. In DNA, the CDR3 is TGTGCCAGCAGCGTAGAAGCGGGAGTCTGGAATGAGCAGTTCTTC.

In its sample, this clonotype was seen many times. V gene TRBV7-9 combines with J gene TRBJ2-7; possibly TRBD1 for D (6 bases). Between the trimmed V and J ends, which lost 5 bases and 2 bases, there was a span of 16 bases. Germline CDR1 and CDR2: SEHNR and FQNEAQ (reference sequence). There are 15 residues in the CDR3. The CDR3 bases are TGTGCCAGCAGCCCCGGGACACCCTCCACCTACGAGCAGTACTTC. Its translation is CASSPGTPSTYEQYF.

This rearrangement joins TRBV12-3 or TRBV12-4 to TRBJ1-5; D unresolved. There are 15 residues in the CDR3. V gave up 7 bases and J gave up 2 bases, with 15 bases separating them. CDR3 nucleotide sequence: TGTGCCAGCACACGTGGAGGGAGAGGCAATCAGCCCCAGCATTTT. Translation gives CASTRGGRGNQPQHF.

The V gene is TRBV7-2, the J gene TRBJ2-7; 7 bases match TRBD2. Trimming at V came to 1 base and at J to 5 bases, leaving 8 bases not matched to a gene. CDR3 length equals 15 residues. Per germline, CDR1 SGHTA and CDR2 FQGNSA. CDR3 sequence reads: CASSLGGGPRDEQYF. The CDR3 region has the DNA TGTGCCAGCAGCTTAGGGGGAGGGCCGAGGGACGAGCAGTACTTC.

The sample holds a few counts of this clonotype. The CDR3 bases are TGCGCCAGCAGCCCGGGACTTACCTCTGGGGCCAACGTCCTGACTTTC. This codes for CASSPGLTSGANVLTF. This chain uses TRBV5-1 with TRBJ2-6; possible D gene TRBD2, 6 bases. This CDR3 is built from 16 residues. CDR1 SGHRS and CDR2 YFSETQ come from the germline V gene. Trimming took off 4 bases at V and 0 bases at J, with 11 bases between the two ends.

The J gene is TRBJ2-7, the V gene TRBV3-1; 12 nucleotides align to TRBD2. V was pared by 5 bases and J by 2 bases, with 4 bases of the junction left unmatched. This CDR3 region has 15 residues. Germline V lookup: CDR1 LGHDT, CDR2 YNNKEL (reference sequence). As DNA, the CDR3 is TGTGCCAGCAGCTCCCGGACTAGCGGGGCCTACGAGCAGTACTTC. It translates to CASSSRTSGAYEQYF.

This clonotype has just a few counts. CDR3: CASSFDSGTTEAFF. CDR3 in DNA: TGTGCCAGCAGCTTTGATTCGGGGACCACTGAAGCTTTCTTT. The rearrangement joins TRBV7-2 to TRBJ1-1; D is possibly TRBD1 (5 bases). This CDR3 comprises 14 residues. Germline V CDR1 and CDR2: SGHTA, FQGNSA. Trimming removed 3 bases from V and 4 bases from J, with 12 bases in between.

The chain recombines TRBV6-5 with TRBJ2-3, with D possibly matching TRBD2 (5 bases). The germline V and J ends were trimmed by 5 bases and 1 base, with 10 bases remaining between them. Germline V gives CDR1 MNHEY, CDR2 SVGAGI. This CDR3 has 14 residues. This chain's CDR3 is CASSRDFGTDTQYF. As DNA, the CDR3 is TGTGCCAGCAGTCGGGATTTTGGCACAGATACGCAGTATTTT.

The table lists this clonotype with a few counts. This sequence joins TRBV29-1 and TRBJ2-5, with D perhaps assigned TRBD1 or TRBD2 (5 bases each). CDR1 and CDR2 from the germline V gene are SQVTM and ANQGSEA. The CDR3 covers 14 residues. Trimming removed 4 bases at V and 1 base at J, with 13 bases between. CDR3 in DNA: TGCAGCGTTGGAATGGGACCGAGCCAAGAGACCCAGTACTTC. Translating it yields CSVGMGPSQETQYF.

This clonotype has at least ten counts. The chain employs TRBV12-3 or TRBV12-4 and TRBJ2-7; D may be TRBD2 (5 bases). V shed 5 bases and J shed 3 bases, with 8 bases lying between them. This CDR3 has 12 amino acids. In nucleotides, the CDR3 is TGTGCCAGCAGTCCGGGGAACTACGAGCAGTACTTC. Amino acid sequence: CASSPGNYEQYF.

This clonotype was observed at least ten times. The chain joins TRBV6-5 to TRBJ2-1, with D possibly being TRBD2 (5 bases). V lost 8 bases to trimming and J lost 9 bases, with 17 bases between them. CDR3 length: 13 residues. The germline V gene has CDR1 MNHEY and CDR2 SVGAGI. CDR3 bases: TGTGCCAGCGCTACTTACTCCGAGGGTGAGCAGTTCTTC. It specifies CASATYSEGEQFF.

For the CDR3, the DNA is TGTGCCAGCAGTGTACTAGCGTCCGGGGAGCTGTTTTTT. Its translation: CASSVLASGELFF. This sequence joins TRBV12-3 or TRBV12-4 and TRBJ2-2, with TRBD2 matching 7 bases. This CDR3 is built from 13 residues. V dropped 5 bases and J dropped 6; count of bases not matched to a gene: 3.

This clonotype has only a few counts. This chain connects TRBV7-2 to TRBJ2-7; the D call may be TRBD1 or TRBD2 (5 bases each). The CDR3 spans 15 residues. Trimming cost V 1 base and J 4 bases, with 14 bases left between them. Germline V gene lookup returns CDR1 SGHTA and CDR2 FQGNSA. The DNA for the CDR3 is TGTGCCAGCAGCTTAGGGCAGGGACCCTTTTACGAGCAGTACTTC. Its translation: CASSLGQGPFYEQYF. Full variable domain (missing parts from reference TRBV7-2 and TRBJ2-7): GAGVSQSPSNKVTEKGKDVELRCDPISGHTALYWYRQSLGQGLEFLIYFQGNSAPDKSGLPSDRFSAERTGGSVSTLTIQRTQQEDSAVYLCASSLGQGPFYEQYFGPGTRLTVT.

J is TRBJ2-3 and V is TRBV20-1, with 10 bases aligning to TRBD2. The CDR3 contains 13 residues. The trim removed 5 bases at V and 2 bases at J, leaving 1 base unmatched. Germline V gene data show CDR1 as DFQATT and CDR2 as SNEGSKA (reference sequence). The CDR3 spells CSAGTSDTDTQYF. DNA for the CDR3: TGCAGTGCTGGGACTAGCGACACAGATACGCAGTATTTT.

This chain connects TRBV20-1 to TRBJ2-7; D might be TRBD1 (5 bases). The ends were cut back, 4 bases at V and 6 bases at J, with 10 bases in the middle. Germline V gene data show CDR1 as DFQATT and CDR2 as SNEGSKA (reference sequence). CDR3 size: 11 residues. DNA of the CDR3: TGCAGTGCTACAGGGTTTGTCGAGCAGTACGTC. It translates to CSATGFVEQYV.

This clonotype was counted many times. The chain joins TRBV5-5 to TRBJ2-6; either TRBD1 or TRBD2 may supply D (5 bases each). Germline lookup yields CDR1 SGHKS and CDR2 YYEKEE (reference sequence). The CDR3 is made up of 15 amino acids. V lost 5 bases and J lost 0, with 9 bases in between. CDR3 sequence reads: CASSAGSSGANVLTF. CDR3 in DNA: TGTGCCAGCAGTGCAGGGAGCTCTGGGGCCAACGTCCTGACTTTC.

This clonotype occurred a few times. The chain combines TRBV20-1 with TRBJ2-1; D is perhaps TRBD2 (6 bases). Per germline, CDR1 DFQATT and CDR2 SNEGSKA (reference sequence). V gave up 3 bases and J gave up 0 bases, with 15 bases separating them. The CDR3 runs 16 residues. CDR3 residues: CSARPSGPSSYNEQFF. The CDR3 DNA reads TGCAGTGCTAGGCCAAGCGGGCCGAGCTCCTACAATGAGCAGTTCTTC.

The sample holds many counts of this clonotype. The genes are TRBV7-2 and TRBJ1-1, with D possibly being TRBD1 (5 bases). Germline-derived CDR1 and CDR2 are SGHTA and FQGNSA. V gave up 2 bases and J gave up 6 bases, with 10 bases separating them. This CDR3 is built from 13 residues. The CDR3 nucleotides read TGTGCCAGCAGCTTAAGATGGGGGGCTGAAGCTTTCTTT. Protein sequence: CASSLRWGAEAFF. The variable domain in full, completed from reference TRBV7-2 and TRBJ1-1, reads GAGVSQSPSNKVTEKGKDVELRCDPISGHTALYWYRQSLGQGLEFLIYFQGNSAPDKSGLPSDRFSAERTGGSVSTLTIQRTQQEDSAVYLCASSLRWGAEAFFGQGTRLTVV.

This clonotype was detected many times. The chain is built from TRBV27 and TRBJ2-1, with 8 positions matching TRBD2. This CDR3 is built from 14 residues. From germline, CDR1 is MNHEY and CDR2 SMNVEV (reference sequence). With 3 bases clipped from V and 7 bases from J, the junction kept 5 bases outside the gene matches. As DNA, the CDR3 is TGTGCCAGCAGTTTCGGGGGGGGCCAAAATGAGCAGTTCTTC. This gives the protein CASSFGGGQNEQFF.

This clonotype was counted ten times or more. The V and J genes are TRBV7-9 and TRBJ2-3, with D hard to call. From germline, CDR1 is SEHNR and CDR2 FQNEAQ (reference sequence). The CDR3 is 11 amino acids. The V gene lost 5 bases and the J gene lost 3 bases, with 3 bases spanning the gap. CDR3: CASSPTDTQYF. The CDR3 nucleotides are TGTGCCAGCAGCCCGACAGATACGCAGTATTTT.

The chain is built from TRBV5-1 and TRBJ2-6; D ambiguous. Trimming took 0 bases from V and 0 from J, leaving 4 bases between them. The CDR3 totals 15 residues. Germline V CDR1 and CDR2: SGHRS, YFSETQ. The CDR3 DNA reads TGCGCCAGCAGCTTGGGAAGCTCTGGGGCCAACGTCCTGACTTTC. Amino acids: CASSLGSSGANVLTF. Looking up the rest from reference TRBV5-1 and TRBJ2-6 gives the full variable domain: KAGVTQTPRYLIKTRGQQVTLSCSPISGHRSVSWYQQTPGQGLQFLFEYFSETQRNKGNFPGRFSGRQFSNSRSEMNVSTLELGDSALYLCASSLGSSGANVLTFGAGSRLTVL.